A single sample is the source of the 13 T cell receptor beta chains below, sequenced in a study of cytomegalovirus exposure and HLA in healthy donors (dated by TCRdb to about 2017). The method behind the library was the immunoSEQ multiplex PCR assay. The multiplex PCR relied on a mix of 60 forward primers for TCR Vbeta segments and 13 reverse primers for TCR Jbeta segments. TCRdb obtained this table from immuneACCESS and retained in-frame rearrangements with V and J assigned. These tables miss some clones; where compared with another copy, unresolved V genes account for less than half of the shortfall, and the remainder is unexplained. The sample table lists about 140,000 clones, about 80% of them with a count of one. The top ten clonotypes cover roughly 4% of the sample. Sequenced sample: PBMCs. The receptors originated from a man aged 35 to 55 in good health and CMV-seropositive.

The chain has TRBV4-3 and TRBJ1-6, with D uncertain. The CDR3 runs to 15 residues. CDR1 is LGHNA and CDR2 is YSLEER in the germline V gene. Trimming cost V 0 bases and J 5 bases, with 8 bases left between them. For the CDR3, the DNA is TGCGCCAGCAGCCAAGATGGCATGAATAATTCACCCCTCCACTTT. It translates to CASSQDGMNNSPLHF.

In its sample, this clone was seen a few times. The chain employs TRBV6-6 and TRBJ1-1; D is possibly TRBD1 (5 bases). Between the trimmed V and J ends, which lost 5 bases and 3 bases, there was a span of 10 bases. Germline V gene lookup returns CDR1 MNHNY and CDR2 SVGAGI (reference sequence). This CDR3 is built from 13 residues. For the CDR3, the DNA is TGTGCCAGCAGTCAGGGAGGGGACACTGAAGCTTTCTTT. This codes for CASSQGGDTEAFF.

This clone was found a few times. The CDR3 sequence: CASSPPSGSRNEQYF. The CDR3 DNA reads as TGTGCCAGCTCACCCCCTAGCGGGAGTAGGAACGAGCAGTACTTC. The V gene is TRBV18, the J gene TRBJ2-7; 10 nucleotides line up with TRBD2. The CDR3 contains 15 residues. The junction had 7 bases not matched to a gene; V was cut back by 3 bases and J by 5 bases. Germline-derived CDR1 and CDR2 are KGHSH and LQKENI.

This clone was seen only once. The chain combines TRBV29-1 with TRBJ1-1, with D unresolved. The CDR3 extends over 14 amino acids. Trimming took 7 bases from V and 5 from J, leaving 20 bases between them. Germline V CDR1 and CDR2: SQVTM, ANQGSEA. CDR3 region: CSARPLITGTEAFF. The CDR3 nucleotides read TGCAGCGCCCGTCCGCTTATCACGGGAACTGAAGCTTTCTTT.

The V and J genes are TRBV5-4 and TRBJ2-1, with 12 nucleotides matching TRBD2. The germline CDR1 and CDR2 sequences are SGHNT and YYREEE (reference sequence). Losses at the gene ends were 0 bases for V and 6 bases for J; bases not matched to a gene: 4. CDR3 size: 16 residues. CDR3 residues: CASSLETTSGGNEQFF. In DNA, the CDR3 is TGTGCCAGCAGCTTGGAAACGACTAGCGGGGGCAATGAGCAGTTCTTC.

In its sample, this clone was seen once. The V gene is TRBV10-3, the J gene TRBJ1-1, with 7 bases identical to TRBD1. The CDR3 extends over 13 amino acids. The germline V gene has CDR1 ENHRY and CDR2 SYGVKD. The trim removed 10 bases at V and 1 base at J, leaving 6 bases unmatched. For the CDR3, the DNA is TGTGCCAGCAGGGACAGCGAGAACACTGAAGCTTTCTTT. Amino acids: CASRDSENTEAFF.

This sequence joins TRBV7-3 and TRBJ2-3; no definite D call. Looked up from germline, CDR1 is SGHTA and CDR2 is FQGTGA. V gave up 1 base and J gave up 2 bases, with 10 bases separating them. The CDR3 is 15 residues long. CDR3: CASSLNSPPTDTQYF. The CDR3 nucleotides read TGTGCCAGCAGCTTAAACTCCCCCCCCACAGATACGCAGTATTTT.

The chain combines TRBV5-4 with TRBJ2-7; 10 nucleotides line up with TRBD2. The CDR3 loop spans 13 amino acids. The junction had 9 bases not matched to a gene; V was cut back by 8 bases and J by 7 bases. Germline V gene lookup returns CDR1 SGHNT and CDR2 YYREEE (reference sequence). The CDR3 spells CASLGASGGEQYF. CDR3 DNA sequence: TGTGCCAGTCTCGGGGCTAGCGGGGGTGAGCAGTACTTC. The whole variable domain, filled in from reference TRBV5-4 and TRBJ2-7, reads ETGVTQSPTHLIKTRGQQVTLRCSSQSGHNTVSWYQQALGQGPQFIFQYYREEENGRGNFPPRFSGLQFPNYSSELNVNALELDDSALYLCASLGASGGEQYFGPGTRLTVT.

V usage is TRBV5-1 and J usage is TRBJ2-1; 9 nucleotides agree with TRBD2. Germline CDR1 SGHRS, CDR2 YFSETQ. The ends lost 2 bases at V and 4 bases at J; junction bases unmatched: 10. This CDR3 region has 17 residues. The CDR3 loop is CASSFMIAGELYNEQFF. In nucleotides, the CDR3 is TGCGCCAGCAGCTTCATGATAGCGGGAGAATTATACAATGAGCAGTTCTTC.

About this clone itself: The junction and the germline gene differ at one end; a read error may be behind it. J is TRBJ1-2 and V is TRBV11-2; D gene uncertain. This CDR3 is built from 14 residues. Germline CDR1 reads SGHAT; CDR2 reads FQNNGV. The CDR3 reads CASSRTYPNYGHTF. CDR3 in DNA: TGTGCCAGCAGCCGAACATATCCCAACTATGGCCACACCTTC.

The chain combines TRBV19 with TRBJ2-5, with 8 bases lining up with TRBD1. Unmatched junction bases numbered 5, after V lost 5 bases and J lost 0 bases. The CDR3 sequence is 15 residues long. Germline V gives CDR1 LNHDA, CDR2 SQIVND (reference sequence). This CDR3 reads CASSLWTGHQETQYF. CDR3 DNA: TGTGCCAGTAGTCTTTGGACAGGGCACCAAGAGACCCAGTACTTC.

The chain is built from TRBV7-8 and TRBJ2-2; 11 bases are a match to TRBD2. Trimming took 4 bases from V and 2 from J; bases not matched to a gene: 9. CDR3 length: 18 amino acids. Per the germline V gene, CDR1 is SGHVS and CDR2 is FQNEAQ. The CDR3 bases are TGTGCCAGCAGCTATATCCCGGGACTAGCGGCTAACACCGGGGAGCTGTTTTTT. It codes for CASSYIPGLAANTGELFF.

The CDR3 loop is CASSYGVRGTEAFF. In DNA form, the CDR3 reads TGTGCCAGCAGTTACGGGGTGCGGGGCACTGAAGCTTTCTTT. The gene calls are TRBV6-5 and TRBJ1-1; D remains ambiguous. The CDR3 loop spans 14 amino acids. CDR1 is MNHEY, CDR2 SVGAGI, per germline. V lost 2 bases to trimming and J lost 4 bases, with 11 bases between them.